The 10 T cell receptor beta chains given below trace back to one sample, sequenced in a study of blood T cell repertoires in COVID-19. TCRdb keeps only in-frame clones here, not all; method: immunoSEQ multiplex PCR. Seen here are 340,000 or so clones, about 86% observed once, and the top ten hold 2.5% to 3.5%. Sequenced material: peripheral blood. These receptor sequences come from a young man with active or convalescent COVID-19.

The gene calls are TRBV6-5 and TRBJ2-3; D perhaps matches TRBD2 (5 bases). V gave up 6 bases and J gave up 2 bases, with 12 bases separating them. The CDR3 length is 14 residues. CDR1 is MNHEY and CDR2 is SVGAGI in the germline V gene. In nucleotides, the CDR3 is TGTGCCAGCAGACGGGGTTATTACACAGATACGCAGTATTTT. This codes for CASRRGYYTDTQYF.

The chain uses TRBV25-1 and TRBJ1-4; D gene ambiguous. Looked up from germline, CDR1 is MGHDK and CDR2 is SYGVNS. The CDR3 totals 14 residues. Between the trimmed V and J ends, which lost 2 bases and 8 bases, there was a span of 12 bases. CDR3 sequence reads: CASSEGPSGEKLFF. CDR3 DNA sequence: TGTGCCAGCAGTGAAGGGCCTTCTGGCGAAAAACTGTTTTTT.

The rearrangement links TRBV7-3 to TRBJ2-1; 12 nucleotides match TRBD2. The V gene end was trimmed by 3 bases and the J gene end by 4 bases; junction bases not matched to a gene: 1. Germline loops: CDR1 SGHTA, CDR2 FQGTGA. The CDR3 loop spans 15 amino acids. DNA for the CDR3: TGTGCCAGCAGCTTCGGACTAGCGGGGTACAATGAGCAGTTCTTC. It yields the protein CASSFGLAGYNEQFF.

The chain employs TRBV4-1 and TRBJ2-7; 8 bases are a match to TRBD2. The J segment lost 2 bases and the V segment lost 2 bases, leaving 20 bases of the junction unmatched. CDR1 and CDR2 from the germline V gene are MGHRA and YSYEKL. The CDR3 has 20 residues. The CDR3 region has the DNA TGCGCCAGCAGCCAAAACCTTTTCGGTTTACGACTAGCGAATGCCTACGAGCAGTACTTC. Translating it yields CASSQNLFGLRLANAYEQYF.

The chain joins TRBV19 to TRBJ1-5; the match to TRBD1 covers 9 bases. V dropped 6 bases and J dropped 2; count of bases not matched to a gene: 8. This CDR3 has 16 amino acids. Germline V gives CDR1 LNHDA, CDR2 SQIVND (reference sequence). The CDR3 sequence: CASSKITGGGNQPQHF. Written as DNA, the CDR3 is TGTGCCAGTAGCAAAATTACAGGGGGCGGCAATCAGCCCCAGCATTTT. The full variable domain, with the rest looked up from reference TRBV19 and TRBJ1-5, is DGGITQSPKYLFRKEGQNVTLSCEQNLNHDAMYWYRQDPGQGLRLIYYSQIVNDFQKGDIAEGYSVSREKKESFPLTVTSAQKNPTAFYLCASSKITGGGNQPQHFGDGTRLSIL.

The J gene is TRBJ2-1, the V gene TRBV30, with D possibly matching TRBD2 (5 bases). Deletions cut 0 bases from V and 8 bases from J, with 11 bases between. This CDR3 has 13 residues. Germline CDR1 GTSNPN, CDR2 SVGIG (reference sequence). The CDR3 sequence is CAWSVSVEDEQFF. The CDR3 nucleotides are TGTGCCTGGAGTGTGTCTGTGGAGGATGAGCAGTTCTTC.

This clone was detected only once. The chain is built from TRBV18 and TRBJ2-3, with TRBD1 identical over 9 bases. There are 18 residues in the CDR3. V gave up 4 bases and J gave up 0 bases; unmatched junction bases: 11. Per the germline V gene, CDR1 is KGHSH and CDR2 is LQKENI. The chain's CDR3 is CASSRDRAYLVSTDTQYF. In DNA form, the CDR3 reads TGTGCCAGCTCACGGGACAGGGCCTACCTTGTTAGCACAGATACGCAGTATTTT. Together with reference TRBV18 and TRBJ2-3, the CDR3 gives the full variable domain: NAGVMQNPRHLVRRRGQEARLRCSPMKGHSHVYWYRQLPEEGLKFMVYLQKENIIDESGMPKERFSAEFPKEGPSILRIQQVVRGDSAAYFCASSRDRAYLVSTDTQYFGPGTRLTVL.

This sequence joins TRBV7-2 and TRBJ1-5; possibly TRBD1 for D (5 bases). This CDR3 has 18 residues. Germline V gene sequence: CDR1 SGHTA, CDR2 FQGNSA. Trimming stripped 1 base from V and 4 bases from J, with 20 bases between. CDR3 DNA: TGTGCCAGCAGCTTAGAACCGGACGGGGGTTCGGAGAATCAGCCCCAGCATTTT. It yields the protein CASSLEPDGGSENQPQHF.

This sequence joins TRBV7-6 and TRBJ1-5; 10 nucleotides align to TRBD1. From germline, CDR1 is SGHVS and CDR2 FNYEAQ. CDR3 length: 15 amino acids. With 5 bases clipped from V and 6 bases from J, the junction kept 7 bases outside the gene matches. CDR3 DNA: TGTGCCAGCAGCCCCGGGACAGGGGAACGTCAGCCCCAGCATTTT. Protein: CASSPGTGERQPQHF.

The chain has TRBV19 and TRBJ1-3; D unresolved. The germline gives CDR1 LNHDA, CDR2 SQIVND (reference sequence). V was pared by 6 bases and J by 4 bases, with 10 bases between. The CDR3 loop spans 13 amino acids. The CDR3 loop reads CASRTIQGNTIYF. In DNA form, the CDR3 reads TGTGCCAGTAGGACAATACAGGGAAACACCATATATTTT.